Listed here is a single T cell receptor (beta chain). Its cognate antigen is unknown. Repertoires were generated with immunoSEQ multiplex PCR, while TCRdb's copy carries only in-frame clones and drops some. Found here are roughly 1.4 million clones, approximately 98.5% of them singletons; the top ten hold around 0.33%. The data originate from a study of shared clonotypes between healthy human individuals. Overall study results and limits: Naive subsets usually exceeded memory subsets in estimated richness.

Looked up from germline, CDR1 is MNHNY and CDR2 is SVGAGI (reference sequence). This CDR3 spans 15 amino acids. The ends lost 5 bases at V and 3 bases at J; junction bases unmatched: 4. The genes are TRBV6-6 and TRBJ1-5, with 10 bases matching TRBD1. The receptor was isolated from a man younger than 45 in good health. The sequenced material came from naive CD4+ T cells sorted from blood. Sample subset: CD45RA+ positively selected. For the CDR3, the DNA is TGTGCCAGCAGTCGGGGACAGGGGAACAATCAGCCCCAGCATTTT. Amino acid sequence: CASSRGQGNNQPQHF.